This TCR beta chain was sequenced in a study of CD8+ T cells in alopecia areata. Findings and caveats of the study: An increase in clonality over normal scalp was evident in lesional scalp, especially alopecia totalis/universalis. It was less clear whether patients shared TCRs than it was in mice, possibly because of HLA. In scalp samples, resident alphabeta T cells of normal skin are also sequenced.

V was trimmed by 2 bases and J by 9 bases, leaving 15 bases between them. Per the germline V gene, CDR1 is SGHRS and CDR2 is YFSETQ. This CDR3 contains 14 residues. RNA was isolated and reverse transcribed to cDNA, the sequencing template. Profiling relied on immunoSEQ multiplex PCR, and the TCRdb table lists in-frame clones only, not all of them. The table shows about 200,000 clones, with more than 50% occurring only once. Turning to this clone: The antigen is unknown.

Specimen: CD8+ T cells sorted from blood. This chain joins TRBV5-1 and TRBJ1-5; D unresolved. This receptor was identified in a human donor in good health. The CDR3 DNA follows: TGCGCCAGCAGCTTAACCGGCCGCAGTGGGCCCCAGCATTTT. Protein: CASSLTGRSGPQHF.